This TCR beta chain was identified in a study of CD8 T cells in Susac syndrome. RNA was extracted with the RNeasy kit, and a quantity of roughly 0.45 to 1 ug was reverse transcribed using random hexamers. TCRdb itself ran the immunoSEQ multiplex PCR reads through MiXCR, one entry per CDR3 protein. This table holds 330,000 or so distinct CDR3 sequences, 75% to 85% found once. The trim removed 7 bases at V and 4 bases at J, leaving 8 bases unmatched. Germline V gives CDR1 SNHLY, CDR2 FYNNEI. This CDR3 spans 15 amino acids. The rearrangement joins TRBV2 to TRBJ1-2; 11 positions agree with TRBD1. Sequencing was carried out using CD8+ T cells from PBMCs. The clonotype originates from a human donor with multiple sclerosis. CDR3 DNA: TGTGCCAGCAACCTCGGACAGGGGGCAGGCTATGGCTACACCTTC. This sequence encodes CASNLGQGAGYGYTF. Full variable domain (missing parts from reference TRBV2 and TRBJ1-2): EPEVTQTPSHQVTQMGQEVILRCVPISNHLYFYWYRQILGQKVEFLVSFYNNEISEKSEIFDDQFSVERPDGSNFTLKIRSTKLEDSAMYFCASNLGQGAGYGYTFGSGTRLTVV.